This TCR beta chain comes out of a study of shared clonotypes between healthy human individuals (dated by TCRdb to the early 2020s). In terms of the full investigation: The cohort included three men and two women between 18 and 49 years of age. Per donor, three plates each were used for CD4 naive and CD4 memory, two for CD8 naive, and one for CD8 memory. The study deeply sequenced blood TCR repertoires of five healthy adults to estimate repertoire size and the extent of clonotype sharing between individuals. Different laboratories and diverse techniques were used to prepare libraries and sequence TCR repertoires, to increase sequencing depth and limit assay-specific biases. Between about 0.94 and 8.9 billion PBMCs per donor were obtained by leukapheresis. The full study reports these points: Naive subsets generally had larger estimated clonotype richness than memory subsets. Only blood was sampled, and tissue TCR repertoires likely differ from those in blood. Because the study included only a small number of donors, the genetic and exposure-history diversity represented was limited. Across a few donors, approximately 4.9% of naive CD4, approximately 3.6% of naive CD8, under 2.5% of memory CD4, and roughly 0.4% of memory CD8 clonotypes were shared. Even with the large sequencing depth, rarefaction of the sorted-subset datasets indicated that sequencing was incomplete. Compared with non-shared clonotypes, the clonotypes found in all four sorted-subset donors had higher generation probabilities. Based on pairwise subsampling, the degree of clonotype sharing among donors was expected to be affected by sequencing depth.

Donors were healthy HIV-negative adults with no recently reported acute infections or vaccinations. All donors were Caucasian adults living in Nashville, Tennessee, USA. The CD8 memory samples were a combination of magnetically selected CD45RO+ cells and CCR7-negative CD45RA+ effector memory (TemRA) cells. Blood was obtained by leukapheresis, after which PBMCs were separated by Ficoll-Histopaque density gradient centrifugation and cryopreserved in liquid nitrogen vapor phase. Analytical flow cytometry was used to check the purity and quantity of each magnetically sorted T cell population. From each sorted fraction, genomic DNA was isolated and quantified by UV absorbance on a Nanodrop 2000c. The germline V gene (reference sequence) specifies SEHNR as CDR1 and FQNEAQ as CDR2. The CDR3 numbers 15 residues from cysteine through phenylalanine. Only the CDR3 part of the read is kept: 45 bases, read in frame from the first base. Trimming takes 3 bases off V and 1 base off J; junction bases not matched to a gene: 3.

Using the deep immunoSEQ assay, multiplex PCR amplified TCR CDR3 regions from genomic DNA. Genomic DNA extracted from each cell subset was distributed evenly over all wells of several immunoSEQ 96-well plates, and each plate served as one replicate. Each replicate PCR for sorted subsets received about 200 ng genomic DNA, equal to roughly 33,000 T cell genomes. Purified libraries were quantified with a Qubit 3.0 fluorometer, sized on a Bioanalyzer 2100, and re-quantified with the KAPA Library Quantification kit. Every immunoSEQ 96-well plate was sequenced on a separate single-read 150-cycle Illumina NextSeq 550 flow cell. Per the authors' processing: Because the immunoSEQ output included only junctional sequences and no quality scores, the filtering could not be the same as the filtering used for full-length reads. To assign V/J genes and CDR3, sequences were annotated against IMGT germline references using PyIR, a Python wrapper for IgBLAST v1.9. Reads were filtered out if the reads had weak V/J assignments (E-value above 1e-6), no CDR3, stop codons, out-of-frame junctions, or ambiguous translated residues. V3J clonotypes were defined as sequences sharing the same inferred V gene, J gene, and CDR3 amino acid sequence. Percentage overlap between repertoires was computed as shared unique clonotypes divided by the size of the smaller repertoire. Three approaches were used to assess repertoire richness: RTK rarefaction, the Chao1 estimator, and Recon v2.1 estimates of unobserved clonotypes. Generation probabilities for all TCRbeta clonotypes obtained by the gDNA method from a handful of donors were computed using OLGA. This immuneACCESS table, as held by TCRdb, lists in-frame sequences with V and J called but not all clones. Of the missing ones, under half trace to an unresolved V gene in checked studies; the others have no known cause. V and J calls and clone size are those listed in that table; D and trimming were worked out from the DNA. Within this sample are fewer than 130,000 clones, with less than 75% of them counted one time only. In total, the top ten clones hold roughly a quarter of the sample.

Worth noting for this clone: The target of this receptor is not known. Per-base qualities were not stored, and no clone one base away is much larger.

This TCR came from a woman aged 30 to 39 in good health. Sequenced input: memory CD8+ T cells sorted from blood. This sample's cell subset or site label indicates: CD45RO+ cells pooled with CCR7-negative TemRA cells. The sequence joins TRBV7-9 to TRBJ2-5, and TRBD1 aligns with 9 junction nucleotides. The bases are TGTGCCAGCAGCTTCAGGGGACAGGGCCAAGAGACCCAGTACTTC. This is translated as CASSFRGQGQETQYF. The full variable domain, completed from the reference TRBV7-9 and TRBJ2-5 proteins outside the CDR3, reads DTGVSQNPRHKITKRGQNVTFRCDPISEHNRLYWYRQTLGQGPEFLTYFQNEAQLEKSRLLSDRFSAERPKGSFSTLEIQRTEQGDSAMYLCASSFRGQGQETQYFGPGTRLLVL.